This T cell receptor (beta chain) was retrieved from a study of CD8+ T cells in alopecia areata. About the study: It was oral tofacitinib, at 5 to 10 mg twice daily, that treated patients received. Tofacitinib ran for 6 to 18 months before 6 months off drug. Study conclusions and caveats: Lesional scalp, notably in alopecia totalis/universalis, had clonality above that of normal scalp.

Between the trimmed V and J ends, which lost 2 bases and 10 bases, there was a span of 14 bases. The CDR3 contains 13 residues. Germline V gene data show CDR1 as MNHNS and CDR2 as SASEGT. RNA extraction was followed by reverse transcription into cDNA, which acted as the sequencing template. Sequenced by immunoSEQ multiplex PCR; TCRdb stores in-frame clones only, minus some. The data contain approximately 180,000 clones, approximately 56% of them singletons. In regard to this clone: Its antigen is undetermined.

The J gene is TRBJ1-2, the V gene TRBV6-1, with a possible D match to TRBD1 (6 bases). Here the sequenced sample was CD4+ T cells sorted from blood, taken at week 0. The TCR sequence derives from a human donor with alopecia areata. The CDR3 region is CASSERGDAIYTF. The CDR3 DNA reads TGTGCCAGCAGTGAAAGGGGGGACGCCATCTACACCTTC.